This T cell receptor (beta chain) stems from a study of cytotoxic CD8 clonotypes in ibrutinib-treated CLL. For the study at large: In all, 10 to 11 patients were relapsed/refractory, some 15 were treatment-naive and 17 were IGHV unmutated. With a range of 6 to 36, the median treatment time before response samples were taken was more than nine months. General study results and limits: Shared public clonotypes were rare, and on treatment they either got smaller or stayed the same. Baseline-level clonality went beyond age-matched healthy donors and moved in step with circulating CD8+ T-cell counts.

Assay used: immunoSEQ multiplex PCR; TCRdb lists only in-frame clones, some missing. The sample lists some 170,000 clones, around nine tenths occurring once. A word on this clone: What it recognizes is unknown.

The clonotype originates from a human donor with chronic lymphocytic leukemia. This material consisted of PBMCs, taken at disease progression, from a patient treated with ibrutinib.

For the CDR3, the DNA is TGTGCCAGCAGCCTTCGACCGATTGGCGACGAGCAGTACTTC. Protein sequence: CASSLRPIGDEQYF. The chain joins TRBV7-2 to TRBJ2-7, with D hard to call. V gave up 5 bases and J gave up 5 bases, with 16 bases separating them. Germline-derived CDR1 and CDR2 are SGHTA and FQGNSA. The CDR3 spans 14 residues.